These T cell receptor beta chains were read from a single sample in a study of regulatory T cells in long-lasting Graves disease. One entry per CDR3 protein, called by TCRdb with MiXCR from the multiplex PCR reads. The profile shows 600,000 to 850,000 distinct CDR3 sequences, about 30% of them singletons. The sequencing used peripheral blood mononuclear cells (PBMCs), collected when the disease was refractory, from a patient treated with antithyroid drugs. The source of these receptors is a female donor with Graves disease. The CDR3 runs from the conserved cysteine through the conserved F or W. D genes are given only for firm matches. Rows may omit the clone size; those that give it use once, few, many or a size class.

v_call	clone_size	j_call	d_call	cdr3_aa	cdr3_nt
TRBV29-1	few	TRBJ1-2	TRBD1	CSVEEQDRGYGYTF	TGCAGCGTTGAAGAACAGGACAGGGGGTATGGCTACACCTTC
TRBV7-9	-	TRBJ2-7	TRBD2	CASSSPRSSGVGYEQYF	TGTGCCAGCAGCTCTCCCCGGTCTAGCGGGGTGGGCTACGAGCAGTACTTC
TRBV12-3/TRBV12-4	many	TRBJ1-2	-	CASSLDGDRYGYTF	TGTGCCAGCAGTTTGGATGGGGATCGCTATGGCTACACCTTC
TRBV6-2/TRBV6-3	few	TRBJ2-2	-	CASSSPANTGELFF	TGTGCCAGCAGTTCCCCTGCGAACACCGGGGAGCTGTTTTTT
TRBV6-1	-	TRBJ2-7	TRBD2	CASSRGAGTGPYEQYF	TGTGCCAGCAGTAGGGGAGCGGGAACCGGTCCCTACGAGCAGTACTTC
TRBV10-3	-	TRBJ1-4	-	CAISESPGPKKLFF	TGTGCCATCAGTGAGTCACCGGGGCCCAAAAAACTGTTTTTT
TRBV4-2	-	TRBJ1-1	TRBD1	CASSPNQGVPEAFF	TGTGCCAGCAGCCCTAACCAGGGGGTCCCTGAAGCTTTCTTT
TRBV7-8	-	TRBJ1-5	-	CASSGTRGGNQPQHF	TGTGCCAGCAGCGGGACCAGGGGTGGCAATCAGCCCCAGCATTTT
TRBV5-5	few	TRBJ1-1	-	CASTQRSEAFF	TGTGCCAGCACCCAAAGGAGTGAAGCTTTCTTT
TRBV10-3	few	TRBJ2-7	TRBD2	CAISERTSSYEQYF	TGTGCCATCAGTGAGAGGACTAGCTCTTACGAGCAGTACTTC
TRBV5-6	-	TRBJ1-2	-	CASSLIGGDGYTF	TGTGCCAGCAGCCTGATCGGGGGGGATGGCTACACCTTC
TRBV6-1	few	TRBJ2-7	TRBD1	CASYPGTGTYEQYF	TGTGCCAGCTACCCCGGGACAGGGACCTACGAGCAGTACTTC
TRBV7-2	once	TRBJ2-1	TRBD2	CASSLFVAGGPNEQFF	TGTGCCAGCAGCTTATTTGTAGCGGGAGGGCCCAATGAGCAGTTCTTC
TRBV7-9	-	TRBJ2-2	-	CASSLSLANTGELFF	TGTGCCAGCAGCTTATCCCTAGCGAACACCGGGGAGCTGTTTTTT
TRBV28	few	TRBJ1-3	-	CASGRAPGNTIYF	TGTGCCAGCGGCAGGGCTCCTGGAAACACCATATATTTT
TRBV20-1	few	TRBJ2-5	-	CSVGPGRGETQYF	TGCAGTGTGGGACCGGGGAGGGGGGAGACCCAGTACTTC
TRBV5-5	few	TRBJ1-6	TRBD1	CASSYGTADNSPLHF	TGTGCCAGCAGCTACGGGACAGCAGATAATTCACCCCTCCACTTT
TRBV19	-	TRBJ1-6	-	CASNRNSNSPLHF	TGTGCCAGTAATAGAAACTCCAATTCACCCCTCCACTTT